A selection of T cell receptor beta chains follows, all from one sample in a study of blood T cell repertoires in COVID-19. Sequenced by immunoSEQ multiplex PCR; TCRdb stores in-frame clones only, minus some. The sample includes some 220,000 clones, about four fifths of them seen just once. Sequenced: PBMCs or T cells enriched from blood (not recorded which). Receptors were obtained from a woman between 40 and 55 years old with acute COVID-19. The CDR3 runs from the conserved cysteine through the conserved F or W. The D gene is left open where the match is weak. Clone size is not always given. Where it is, it says once, few, many or a class for expanded clones.

J gene: TRBJ2-3; D gene: TRBD2; V gene: TRBV3-1/TRBV3-2; clone size: few; CDR3 protein: CASSQSPASGGWDTQYF; CDR3 DNA: TGTGCCAGCAGCCAATCCCCCGCTAGCGGGGGGTGGGATACGCAGTATTTT
J gene: TRBJ2-5; D gene: TRBD2; V gene: TRBV6-5; clone size: NA; CDR3 protein: CASNRGGQETQYF; CDR3 DNA: TGTGCCAGCAACCGGGGAGGGCAAGAGACCCAGTACTTC
J gene: TRBJ2-4; D gene: NA; V gene: TRBV7-8; clone size: NA; CDR3 protein: CASSLERLASTLAKNIQYF; CDR3 DNA: TGTGCCAGCAGCTTAGAGCGCCTAGCGAGTACTCTAGCCAAAAACATTCAGTACTTC
J gene: TRBJ2-1; D gene: TRBD2; V gene: TRBV10-3; clone size: NA; CDR3 protein: CAISESTASGLYGQFF; CDR3 DNA: TGTGCCATCAGTGAGTCGACTGCTAGCGGGCTATATGGGCAGTTCTTC
J gene: TRBJ2-7; D gene: NA; V gene: TRBV5-1; clone size: NA; CDR3 protein: CASSSLSAAGIDEQYF; CDR3 DNA: TGCGCCAGCAGCTCTCTCTCGGCGGCAGGGATCGACGAGCAGTACTTC
J gene: TRBJ2-3; D gene: NA; V gene: TRBV9; clone size: NA; CDR3 protein: CASSVASTDTQYF; CDR3 DNA: TGTGCCAGCAGCGTAGCTAGCACAGATACGCAGTATTTT
J gene: TRBJ2-5; D gene: TRBD2; V gene: TRBV2; clone size: NA; CDR3 protein: CASSEASGRSQETQYF; CDR3 DNA: TGTGCCAGCAGTGAGGCTAGCGGGCGCTCGCAAGAGACCCAGTACTTC
J gene: TRBJ2-1; D gene: NA; V gene: TRBV7-2; clone size: NA; CDR3 protein: CASTLQRTRYNEQFF; CDR3 DNA: TGTGCCAGCACCCTTCAGCGGACGCGATACAATGAGCAGTTCTTC
J gene: TRBJ1-4; D gene: TRBD1; V gene: TRBV4-1; clone size: NA; CDR3 protein: CASSSTGGREKLFF; CDR3 DNA: TGCGCCAGCAGCTCGACAGGGGGTAGGGAAAAACTGTTTTTT
J gene: TRBJ1-5; D gene: NA; V gene: TRBV19; clone size: NA; CDR3 protein: CASSPPGRGGGQPQHF; CDR3 DNA: TGTGCCAGTAGTCCCCCCGGCAGGGGTGGGGGTCAGCCCCAGCATTTT
J gene: TRBJ2-7; D gene: NA; V gene: TRBV18; clone size: NA; CDR3 protein: CASSPSILTGSYEQYF; CDR3 DNA: TGTGCCAGCTCACCATCGATACTCACAGGCTCCTACGAGCAGTACTTC
J gene: TRBJ1-1; D gene: TRBD1; V gene: TRBV11-2; clone size: NA; CDR3 protein: CASSRNRGLGEAFF; CDR3 DNA: TGTGCCAGCAGCCGTAACAGGGGGCTGGGTGAAGCTTTCTTT
J gene: TRBJ1-6; D gene: TRBD1; V gene: TRBV4-3; clone size: NA; CDR3 protein: CASSQERRTGGFYNSPLHF; CDR3 DNA: TGCGCCAGCAGCCAAGAGCGGAGGACAGGGGGATTCTATAATTCACCCCTCCACTTT
J gene: TRBJ1-1; D gene: NA; V gene: TRBV6-1; clone size: once; CDR3 protein: CASSEVQGWIEAFF; CDR3 DNA: TGTGCCAGCAGTGAAGTACAGGGATGGATTGAAGCTTTCTTT
J gene: TRBJ1-6; D gene: NA; V gene: TRBV30; clone size: NA; CDR3 protein: CAWSGGSYNSPLHF; CDR3 DNA: TGTGCCTGGTCGGGGGGATCCTATAATTCACCCCTCCACTTT
J gene: TRBJ2-7; D gene: NA; V gene: TRBV18; clone size: NA; CDR3 protein: CASSRDSYEQYF; CDR3 DNA: TGTGCCAGCTCGAGGGACTCCTACGAGCAGTACTTC
J gene: TRBJ1-5; D gene: NA; V gene: TRBV29-1; clone size: NA; CDR3 protein: CSVAQNNQPQHF; CDR3 DNA: TGCAGCGTTGCACAAAACAATCAGCCCCAGCATTTT
J gene: TRBJ2-2; D gene: TRBD1; V gene: TRBV7-9; clone size: NA; CDR3 protein: CASSPPGRQGLISGELFF; CDR3 DNA: TGTGCCAGCAGCCCCCCCGGGCGACAGGGATTGATATCCGGGGAGCTGTTTTTT
J gene: TRBJ2-5; D gene: TRBD1; V gene: TRBV28; clone size: NA; CDR3 protein: CASRWRGTGGQETQYF; CDR3 DNA: TGTGCCAGCAGGTGGAGGGGGACAGGAGGACAAGAGACCCAGTACTTC
J gene: TRBJ2-2; D gene: NA; V gene: TRBV3-1/TRBV3-2; clone size: NA; CDR3 protein: CASSTSSGFGELFF; CDR3 DNA: TGTGCCAGCAGCACGAGCTCGGGGTTCGGGGAGCTGTTTTTT
J gene: TRBJ1-2; D gene: NA; V gene: TRBV2; clone size: once; CDR3 protein: CASSRDKTGGYTF; CDR3 DNA: TGTGCCAGCAGTCGGGACAAAACCGGTGGCTACACCTTC
J gene: TRBJ2-7; D gene: TRBD1; V gene: TRBV9; clone size: NA; CDR3 protein: CASSLLGQGADEQYF; CDR3 DNA: TGTGCCAGCAGCCTACTGGGACAGGGGGCCGACGAGCAGTACTTC
J gene: TRBJ2-7; D gene: TRBD1; V gene: TRBV6-1; clone size: NA; CDR3 protein: CASSEEDRYEQYF; CDR3 DNA: TGTGCCAGCAGTGAAGAGGACAGGTACGAGCAGTACTTC
J gene: TRBJ2-3; D gene: NA; V gene: TRBV29-1; clone size: NA; CDR3 protein: CSVGGSPQERWSDTQYF; CDR3 DNA: TGCAGCGTTGGGGGATCCCCCCAGGAGCGGTGGTCGGATACGCAGTATTTT
J gene: TRBJ1-2; D gene: NA; V gene: TRBV5-1; clone size: NA; CDR3 protein: CASSLAVGRAAGGYTF; CDR3 DNA: TGCGCCAGCAGCTTGGCTGTGGGACGGGCAGCGGGTGGCTACACCTTC
J gene: TRBJ1-1; D gene: NA; V gene: TRBV2; clone size: NA; CDR3 protein: CASRTEGGGEAFF; CDR3 DNA: TGTGCCAGCAGAACCGAGGGTGGTGGGGAAGCTTTCTTT
J gene: TRBJ2-4; D gene: NA; V gene: TRBV10-3; clone size: NA; CDR3 protein: CAIRPDGLKNIQYF; CDR3 DNA: TGTGCCATCAGACCAGACGGACTGAAAAACATTCAGTACTTC
J gene: TRBJ1-6; D gene: NA; V gene: TRBV28; clone size: NA; CDR3 protein: CASSPQTGNSPLHF; CDR3 DNA: TGTGCCAGCAGTCCTCAGACGGGGAATTCACCCCTCCACTTT
J gene: TRBJ2-3; D gene: TRBD2; V gene: TRBV10-3; clone size: once; CDR3 protein: CAISPSGGASTDTQYF; CDR3 DNA: TGTGCCATCAGTCCTAGCGGGGGGGCCTCCACAGATACGCAGTATTTT
J gene: TRBJ1-3; D gene: NA; V gene: TRBV11-2; clone size: NA; CDR3 protein: CASSATVTGNTIYF; CDR3 DNA: TGTGCCAGCAGCGCCACGGTAACTGGAAACACCATATATTTT
J gene: TRBJ1-1; D gene: TRBD1; V gene: TRBV9; clone size: NA; CDR3 protein: CASSVGPGQGSEAFF; CDR3 DNA: TGTGCCAGCAGCGTAGGTCCGGGACAGGGTTCTGAAGCTTTCTTT
J gene: TRBJ1-2; D gene: NA; V gene: TRBV3-1/TRBV3-2; clone size: NA; CDR3 protein: CASTGRGGYTF; CDR3 DNA: TGTGCCAGCACCGGACGCGGGGGCTACACCTTC